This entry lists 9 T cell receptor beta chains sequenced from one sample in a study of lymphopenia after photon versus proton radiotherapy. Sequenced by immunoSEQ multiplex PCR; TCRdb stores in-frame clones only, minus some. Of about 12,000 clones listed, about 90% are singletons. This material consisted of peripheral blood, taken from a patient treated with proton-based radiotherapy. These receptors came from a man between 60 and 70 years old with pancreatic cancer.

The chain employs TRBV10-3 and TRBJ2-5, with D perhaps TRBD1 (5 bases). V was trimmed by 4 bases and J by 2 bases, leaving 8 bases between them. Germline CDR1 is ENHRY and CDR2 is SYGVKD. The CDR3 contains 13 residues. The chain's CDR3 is CAISATEQETQYF. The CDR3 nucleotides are TGTGCCATCAGTGCGACAGAACAAGAGACCCAGTACTTC.

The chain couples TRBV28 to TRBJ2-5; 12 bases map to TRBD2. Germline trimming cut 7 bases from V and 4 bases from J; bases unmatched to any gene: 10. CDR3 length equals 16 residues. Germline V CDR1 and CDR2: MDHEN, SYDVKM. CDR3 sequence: CASTPGGLAGSETQYF. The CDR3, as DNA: TGTGCCAGCACCCCGGGTGGACTAGCGGGATCAGAGACCCAGTACTTC. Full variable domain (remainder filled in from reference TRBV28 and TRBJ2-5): DVKVTQSSRYLVKRTGEKVFLECVQDMDHENMFWYRQDPGLGLRLIYFSYDVKMKEKGDIPEGYSVSREKKERFSLILESASTNQTSMYLCASTPGGLAGSETQYFGPGTRLLVL.

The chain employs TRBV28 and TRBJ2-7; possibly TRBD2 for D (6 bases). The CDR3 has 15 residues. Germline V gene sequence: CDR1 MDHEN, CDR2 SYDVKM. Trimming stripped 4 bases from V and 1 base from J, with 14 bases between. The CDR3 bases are TGTGCCAGCAGTTCTAGCGCCATCGGTTCCTACGAGCAGTACTTC. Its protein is CASSSSAIGSYEQYF.

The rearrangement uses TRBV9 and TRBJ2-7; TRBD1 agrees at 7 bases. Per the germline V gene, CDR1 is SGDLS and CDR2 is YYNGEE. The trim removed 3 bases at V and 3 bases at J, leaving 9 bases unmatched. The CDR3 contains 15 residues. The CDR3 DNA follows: TGTGCCAGCAGCGCGACCGGGACAGTAGACTACGAGCAGTACTTC. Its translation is CASSATGTVDYEQYF.

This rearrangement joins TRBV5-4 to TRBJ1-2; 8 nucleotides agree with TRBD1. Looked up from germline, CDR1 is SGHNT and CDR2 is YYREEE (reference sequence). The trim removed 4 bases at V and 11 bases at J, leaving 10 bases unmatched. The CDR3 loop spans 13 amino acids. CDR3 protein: CASSPTTGVWYTF. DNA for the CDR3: TGTGCCAGCAGCCCAACGACAGGGGTTTGGTACACCTTC.

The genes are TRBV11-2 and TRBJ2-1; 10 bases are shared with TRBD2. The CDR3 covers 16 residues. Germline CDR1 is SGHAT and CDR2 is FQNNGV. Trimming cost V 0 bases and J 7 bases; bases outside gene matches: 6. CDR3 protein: CASSLELAGSRNEQFF. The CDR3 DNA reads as TGTGCCAGCAGCTTAGAACTAGCGGGATCCAGAAATGAGCAGTTCTTC.

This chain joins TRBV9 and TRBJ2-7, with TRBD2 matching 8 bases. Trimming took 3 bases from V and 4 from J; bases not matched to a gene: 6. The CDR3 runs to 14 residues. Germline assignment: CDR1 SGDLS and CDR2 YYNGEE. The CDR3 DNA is TGTGCCAGCAGCGGGAGCGGGAGTGGGTACGAGCAGTACTTC. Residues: CASSGSGSGYEQYF.

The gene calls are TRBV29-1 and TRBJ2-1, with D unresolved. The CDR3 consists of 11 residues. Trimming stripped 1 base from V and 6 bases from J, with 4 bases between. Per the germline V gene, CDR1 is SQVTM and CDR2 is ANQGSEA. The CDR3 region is CSVEGVNEQFF. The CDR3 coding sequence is TGCAGCGTTGAAGGGGTCAATGAGCAGTTCTTC.

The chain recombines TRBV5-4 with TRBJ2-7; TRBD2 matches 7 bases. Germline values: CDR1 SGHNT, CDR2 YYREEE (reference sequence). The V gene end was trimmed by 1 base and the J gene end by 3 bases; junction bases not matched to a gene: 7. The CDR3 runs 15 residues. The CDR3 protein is CASSLKLGEGYEQYF. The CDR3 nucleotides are TGTGCCAGCAGCTTGAAATTGGGGGAGGGCTACGAGCAGTACTTC.